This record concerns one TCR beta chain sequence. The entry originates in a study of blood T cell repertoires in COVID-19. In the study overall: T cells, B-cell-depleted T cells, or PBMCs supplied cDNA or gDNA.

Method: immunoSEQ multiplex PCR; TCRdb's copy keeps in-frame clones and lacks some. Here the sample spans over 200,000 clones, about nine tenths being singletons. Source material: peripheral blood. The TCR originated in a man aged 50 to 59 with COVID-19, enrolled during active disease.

CDR3 DNA sequence: TGTGCCAGCAGTTCGGTCGCCACTGAAGCTTTCTTT. Amino acids: CASSSVATEAFF. The rearrangement uses TRBV12-3 or TRBV12-4 and TRBJ1-1; the D is unclear. This CDR3 has 12 residues. V shed 4 bases and J shed 4 bases, with 7 bases lying between them.